This entry is about one TCR beta chain. A library of TCRbeta sequences, prepared with unique molecular identifiers, was generated. TCRdb re-called the PCR reads through MiXCR, storing one row per CDR3 protein. The repertoire holds some 300,000 distinct CDR3 sequences, 10% seen once, with 2% to 3% in the top ten. Germline assignment: CDR1 MDHEN and CDR2 SYDVKM. The CDR3 is 14 amino acids. The germline V and J ends were trimmed by 3 bases and 3 bases, with 9 bases remaining between them. The sample comes from a study of T-cell reconstitution after alpha-beta-depleted transplantation in children. This sequence originates from a human donor who donated a stem cell graft to a child with acute lymphoblastic leukemia. The source was PBMCs from the stem cell graft donor, collected from the stem cell graft. The chain joins TRBV28 to TRBJ1-5; unclear D gene. Here the CDR3 reads CASSFDAINQPQHF. The CDR3 coding sequence is TGTGCCAGCAGTTTTGACGCCATCAATCAGCCCCAGCATTTT.